The 9 T cell receptor beta chains listed next were all sequenced from one sample in a study of identical twins. TCRdb used MiXCR to reprocess the 5' RACE reads, holding one entry per CDR3 protein. The sample contains 540,000 or so distinct CDR3 sequences, 20% to 25% of which appear only once. These data also formed part of another study, on yellow fever vaccine responses in identical twins.

Sample: CD4+ T cells sorted from blood. The receptors come from a young woman in good health.

V and J are TRBV4-1 and TRBJ2-5; D unclear. The CDR3 is 12 residues long. CDR1 and CDR2 from the germline V gene are MGHRA and YSYEKL. V lost 2 bases to trimming and J lost 4 bases, with 5 bases between them. Here the CDR3 reads CASSQWGETQYF. DNA of the CDR3: TGCGCCAGCAGCCAATGGGGAGAGACCCAGTACTTC.

This clonotype was found a few times. The CDR3 here is CASSFSGSRDEQYF. The CDR3 coding sequence is TGTGCCAGCAGTTTTAGCGGGAGCAGGGACGAGCAGTACTTC. This chain joins TRBV12-3 or TRBV12-4 and TRBJ2-7; TRBD2 aligns across 9 bases. Losses at the gene ends were 3 bases for V and 5 bases for J; bases not matched to a gene: 5. The length of the CDR3 is 14 residues.

This clonotype was seen a few times. The chain uses TRBV7-2 and TRBJ1-1, with 7 bases identical to TRBD1. This CDR3 is 15 amino acids long. Trimming removed 5 bases from V and 5 bases from J; junction bases left unmatched: 11. Looked up from germline, CDR1 is SGHTA and CDR2 is FQGNSA. Written as DNA, the CDR3 is TGTGCCAGCAGCCCTGGGGGGACAGTGGGGACTGAAGCTTTCTTT. This translates into CASSPGGTVGTEAFF.

This clonotype has more than one count but fewer than ten. V is TRBV5-1 and J is TRBJ2-7; D is unclear. Germline assignment: CDR1 SGHRS and CDR2 YFSETQ. The CDR3 loop spans 12 amino acids. Trimming removed 4 bases at V and 5 bases at J, with 10 bases between. CDR3 region: CASSPNSDEQYF. CDR3 bases: TGCGCCAGCAGCCCAAACAGCGACGAGCAGTACTTC.

In its sample, this clonotype was seen a few times. The V gene is TRBV20-1, the J gene TRBJ1-6; D is ambiguous. V dropped 0 bases and J dropped 9 bases, with 6 bases sitting between them. In germline, CDR1 is DFQATT, CDR2 SNEGSKA (reference sequence). The CDR3 is made up of 12 amino acids. CDR3 sequence reads: CSARDRVSPLHF. Here the CDR3 DNA reads TGCAGTGCTAGAGATCGGGTTTCACCCCTCCACTTT.

The chain employs TRBV7-8 and TRBJ2-1, with D perhaps assigned TRBD1 or TRBD2 (5 bases each). The ends were cut back, 5 bases at V and 6 bases at J, with 8 bases in the middle. The germline CDR1 and CDR2 sequences are SGHVS and FQNEAQ. This CDR3 is built from 12 residues. The CDR3 region is CASSQGPNEQFF. The CDR3 coding sequence is TGTGCCAGCAGCCAGGGACCCAATGAGCAGTTCTTC.

This rearrangement joins TRBV20-1 to TRBJ2-1; D perhaps matches TRBD2 (7 bases). Between the trimmed V and J ends, which lost 0 bases and 6 bases, there was a span of 15 bases. The CDR3 consists of 15 residues. The germline CDR1 and CDR2 sequences are DFQATT and SNEGSKA (reference sequence). The CDR3 reads CSARDLAGASNEQFF. CDR3 sequence (DNA): TGCAGTGCTAGAGATTTGGCGGGGGCCTCCAATGAGCAGTTCTTC.

The chain employs TRBV25-1 and TRBJ2-1; 10 bases line up with TRBD1. The CDR3 totals 16 residues. Germline values: CDR1 MGHDK, CDR2 SYGVNS. V shed 6 bases and J 4 bases; nucleotides not matched to a gene: 9. As DNA, the CDR3 is TGTGCCAGCAGAAGTGGGACAGGGGATTTTTACAATGAGCAGTTCTTC. It codes for CASRSGTGDFYNEQFF.

The genes are TRBV28 and TRBJ1-4; D call uncertain. The germline V gene has CDR1 MDHEN and CDR2 SYDVKM. The V gene lost 5 bases and the J gene lost 8 bases, with 9 bases spanning the gap. The CDR3 runs 12 residues. This CDR3 reads CASSETREKLFF. CDR3 DNA: TGTGCCAGCAGTGAGACGAGGGAAAAACTGTTTTTT.